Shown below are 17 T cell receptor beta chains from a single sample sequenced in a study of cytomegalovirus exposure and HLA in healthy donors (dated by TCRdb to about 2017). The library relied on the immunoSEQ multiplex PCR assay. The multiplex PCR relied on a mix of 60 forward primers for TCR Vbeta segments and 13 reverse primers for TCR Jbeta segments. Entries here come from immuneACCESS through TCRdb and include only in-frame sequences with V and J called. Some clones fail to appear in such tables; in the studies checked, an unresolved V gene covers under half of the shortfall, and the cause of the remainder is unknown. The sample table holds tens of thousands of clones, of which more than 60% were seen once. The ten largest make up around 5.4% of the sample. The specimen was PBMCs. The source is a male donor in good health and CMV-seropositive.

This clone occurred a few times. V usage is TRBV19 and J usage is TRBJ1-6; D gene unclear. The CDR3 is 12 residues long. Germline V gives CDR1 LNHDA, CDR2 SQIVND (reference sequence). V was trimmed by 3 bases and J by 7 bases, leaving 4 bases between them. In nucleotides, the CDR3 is TGTGCCAGTAGTATCATGAATTCACCCCTCCACTTT. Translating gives CASSIMNSPLHF.

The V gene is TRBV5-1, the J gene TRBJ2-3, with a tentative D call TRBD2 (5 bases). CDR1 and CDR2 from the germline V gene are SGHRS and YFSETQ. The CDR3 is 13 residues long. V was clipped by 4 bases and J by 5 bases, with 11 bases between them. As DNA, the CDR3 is TGCGCCAGCAGCCCCACCGGGGTAGATACGCAGTATTTT. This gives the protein CASSPTGVDTQYF.

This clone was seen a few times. Here the CDR3 DNA reads TGCAGCGTTGAAGAGGCCGGGGATACGCAGTATTTT. It specifies CSVEEAGDTQYF. This chain joins TRBV29-1 and TRBJ2-3, with no clear D. The CDR3 extends over 12 amino acids. Per germline, CDR1 SQVTM and CDR2 ANQGSEA. Trimming removed 0 bases at V and 6 bases at J, with 7 bases between.

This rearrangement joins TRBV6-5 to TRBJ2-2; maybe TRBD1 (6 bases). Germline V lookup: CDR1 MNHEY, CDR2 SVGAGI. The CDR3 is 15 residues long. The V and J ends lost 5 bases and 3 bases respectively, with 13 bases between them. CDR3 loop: CASSIRDTYTGELFF. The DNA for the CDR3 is TGTGCCAGCAGTATACGGGACACTTACACCGGGGAGCTGTTTTTT.

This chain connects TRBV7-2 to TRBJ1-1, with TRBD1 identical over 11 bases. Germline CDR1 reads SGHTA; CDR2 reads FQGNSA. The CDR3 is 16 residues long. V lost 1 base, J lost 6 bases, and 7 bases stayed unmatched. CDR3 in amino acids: CASSLVGQGAFAEAFF. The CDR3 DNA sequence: TGTGCCAGCAGCTTAGTTGGACAGGGGGCTTTTGCTGAAGCTTTCTTT.

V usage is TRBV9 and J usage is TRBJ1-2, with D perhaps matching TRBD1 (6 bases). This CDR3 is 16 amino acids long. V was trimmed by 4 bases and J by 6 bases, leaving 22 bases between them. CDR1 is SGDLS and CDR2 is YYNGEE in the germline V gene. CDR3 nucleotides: TGTGCCAGCAGCCAGACTCACGGCCCAGGGGCGAATGGCTACACCTTC. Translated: CASSQTHGPGANGYTF.

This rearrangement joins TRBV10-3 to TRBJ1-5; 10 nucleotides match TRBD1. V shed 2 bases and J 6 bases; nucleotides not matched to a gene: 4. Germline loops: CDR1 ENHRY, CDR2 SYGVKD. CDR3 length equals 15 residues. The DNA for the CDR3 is TGTGCCATCAGTGAGGGACAGGGGGTTGGTCAGCCCCAGCATTTT. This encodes CAISEGQGVGQPQHF.

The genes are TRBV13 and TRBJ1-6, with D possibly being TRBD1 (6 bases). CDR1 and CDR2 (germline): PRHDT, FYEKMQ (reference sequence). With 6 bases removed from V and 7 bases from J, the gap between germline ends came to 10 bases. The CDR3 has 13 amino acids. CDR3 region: CASRTGSNSPLHF. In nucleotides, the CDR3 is TGTGCCAGCAGAACAGGGTCCAATTCACCCCTCCACTTT. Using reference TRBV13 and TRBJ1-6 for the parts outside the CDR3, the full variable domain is AAGVIQSPRHLIKEKRETATLKCYPIPRHDTVYWYQQGPGQDPQFLISFYEKMQSDKGSIPDRFSAQQFSDYHSELNMSSLELGDSALYFCASRTGSNSPLHFGNGTRLTVT.

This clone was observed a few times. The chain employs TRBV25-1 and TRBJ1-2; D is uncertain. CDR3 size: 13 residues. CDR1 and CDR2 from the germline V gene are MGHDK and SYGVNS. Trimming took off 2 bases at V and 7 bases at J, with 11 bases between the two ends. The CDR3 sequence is CASSERNFGGYTF. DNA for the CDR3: TGTGCCAGCAGTGAACGCAACTTTGGTGGCTACACCTTC.

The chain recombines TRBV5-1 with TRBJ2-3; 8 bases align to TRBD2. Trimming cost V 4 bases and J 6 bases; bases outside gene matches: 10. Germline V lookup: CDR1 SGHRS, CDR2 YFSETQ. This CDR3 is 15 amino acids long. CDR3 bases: TGCGCCAGCAGCCGGGGGGGGGAGCCCAGGGATACGCAGTATTTT. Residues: CASSRGGEPRDTQYF.

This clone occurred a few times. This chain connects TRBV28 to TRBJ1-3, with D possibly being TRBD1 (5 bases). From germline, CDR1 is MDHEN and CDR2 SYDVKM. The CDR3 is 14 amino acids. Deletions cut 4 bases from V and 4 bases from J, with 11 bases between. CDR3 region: CASSSGLGGNTIYF. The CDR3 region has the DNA TGTGCCAGCAGTTCGGGACTTGGGGGAAACACCATATATTTT.

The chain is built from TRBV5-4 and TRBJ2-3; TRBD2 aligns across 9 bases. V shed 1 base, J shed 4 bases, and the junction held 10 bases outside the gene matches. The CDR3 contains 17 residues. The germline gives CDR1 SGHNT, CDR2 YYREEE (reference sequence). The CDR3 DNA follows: TGTGCCAGCAGCTTGTCGGCGGGGGGGGTAGGCGCAGATACGCAGTATTTT. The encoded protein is CASSLSAGGVGADTQYF.

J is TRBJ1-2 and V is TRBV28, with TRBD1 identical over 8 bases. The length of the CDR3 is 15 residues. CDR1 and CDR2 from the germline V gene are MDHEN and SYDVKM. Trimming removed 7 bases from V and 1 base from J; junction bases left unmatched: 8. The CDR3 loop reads CASNSADRVNYGYTF. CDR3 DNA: TGTGCCAGCAACTCCGCGGACAGGGTTAACTATGGCTACACCTTC.

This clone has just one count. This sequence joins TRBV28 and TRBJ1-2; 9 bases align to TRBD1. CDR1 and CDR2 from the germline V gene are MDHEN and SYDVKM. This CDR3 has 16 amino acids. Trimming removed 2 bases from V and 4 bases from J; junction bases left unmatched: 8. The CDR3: CASSLSPQGALYGYTF. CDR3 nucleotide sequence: TGTGCCAGCAGTTTAAGTCCACAGGGGGCTCTCTATGGCTACACCTTC.

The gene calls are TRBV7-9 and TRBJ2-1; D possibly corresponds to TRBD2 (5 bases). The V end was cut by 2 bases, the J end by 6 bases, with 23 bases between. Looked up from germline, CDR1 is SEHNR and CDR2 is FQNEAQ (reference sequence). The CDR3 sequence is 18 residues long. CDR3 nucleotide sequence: TGTGCCAGCAGCTTAAGGCACGGGCGGGTTTGGGATAGCAATGAGCAGTTCTTC. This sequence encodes CASSLRHGRVWDSNEQFF.

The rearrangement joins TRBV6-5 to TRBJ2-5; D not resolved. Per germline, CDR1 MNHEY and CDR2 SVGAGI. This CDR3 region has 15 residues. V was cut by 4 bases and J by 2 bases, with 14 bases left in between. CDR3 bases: TGTGCCAGCAGTTCCCTCGGTGCCGGGCAAGAGACCCAGTACTTC. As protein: CASSSLGAGQETQYF.

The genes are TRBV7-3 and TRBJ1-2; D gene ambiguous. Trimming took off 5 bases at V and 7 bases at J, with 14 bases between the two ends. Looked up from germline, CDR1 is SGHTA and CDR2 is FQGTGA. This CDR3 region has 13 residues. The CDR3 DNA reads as TGTGCCAGCAGCCCGTTTGCGGTCGGTGGCTACACCTTC. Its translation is CASSPFAVGGYTF.